This TCR beta chain came from a study of T cells in Graves' hyperthyroidism and ophthalmopathy. The overall study: Before treatment of any kind, peripheral blood was taken at initial diagnosis.

This clonotype has at least ten counts. Its specificity is unknown. The junction had 4 bases not matched to a gene; V was cut back by 4 bases and J by 6 bases. The CDR3 contains 14 residues. The germline CDR1 and CDR2 sequences are SGHAT and FQNNGV. RNA transcripts were the template for amplifying TCR beta CDR3 regions. The HTBI primer set drove a first-round RT-PCR of the TCR CDR3. Each CDR3 protein is one row after TCRdb ran MiXCR on the multiplex PCR reads. This sample yields about 640,000 distinct CDR3 sequences, of which 20% are seen a single time; more than 30% belongs to the top ten. Study outcomes and limitations: Blood also carried most thyroid clonotypes expanded above 0.001.

PBMCs came from more than 9.5 ml fresh peripheral blood. Sequenced: blood. This clonotype was obtained from a man aged 30 to 45 with Graves' ophthalmopathy. This chain links TRBV11-2 with TRBJ2-3; 10 nucleotides agree with TRBD2. CDR3 in amino acids: CASSSPLAGDTQYF. DNA for the CDR3: TGTGCCAGCAGCTCGCCACTAGCGGGGGATACGCAGTATTTT.